A selection of T cell receptor beta chains follows, all from one sample in a study of blood T cells in healthy people across ages. TCRdb itself ran the 5' RACE reads through MiXCR, one entry per CDR3 protein. The sample includes 650,000 to 900,000 distinct CDR3 sequences, around 62% of them seen just once. Specimen: blood. Receptor source: a man younger than 40 in good health. Each CDR3 is given with its conserved first and last residue. D genes are given only for firm matches.

v_gene,d_gene,j_gene,CDR3aa
TRBV19,NA,TRBJ2-6,CASSIQSSGANVLTF
TRBV27,TRBD1,NA,CASSLKGQGLLYEQYF
TRBV5-6,NA,TRBJ1-2,CASSSTVGDGYTF
TRBV11-2,TRBD2,TRBJ2-5,CASSSTWRTVVAGGPWSKTQYF
TRBV21-1,NA,TRBJ2-7,CASSKRRLGQLISYEQYF
TRBV15,NA,TRBJ2-3,CATSREGRDTQYF
TRBV18,TRBD2,TRBJ2-1,CASSPVAGALGEQFF
TRBV15,TRBD1,TRBJ2-4,CATSRPTGTSYF
TRBV15,NA,TRBJ2-1,CATSRDILAGDEQFF
TRBV12-3/TRBV12-4,TRBD1,TRBJ1-2,CASSPESRDRGRGYTF
TRBV20-1,NA,TRBJ2-5,CSASRTQGRGTQYF
TRBV21-1,NA,NA,CASTRSFSGHEQYF
TRBV9,TRBD2,TRBJ2-1,CASSFGTSGGKGSYNEQFF
TRBV11-2,TRBD1,TRBJ1-1,CASTRKGTGPSEAFF
TRBV15,NA,TRBJ2-6,CATAGANVLTF
TRBV11-2,TRBD1,TRBJ2-3,CASSLGTVTGDTQYF
TRBV6-2/TRBV6-3,TRBD1,TRBJ1-2,CASSYGGAGGVYGYTF
TRBV18,TRBD1,TRBJ2-4,CASSRTGNAKNIQYF
TRBV28,NA,TRBJ2-1,CASSFWASEAYNEQFF
TRBV10-3,NA,TRBJ2-6,CAISESTPEANVLTF
TRBV12-3/TRBV12-4,TRBD1,TRBJ1-2,CASRPGTGEGYGYTF
TRBV12-3/TRBV12-4,NA,TRBJ2-7,CASSLVHQQYF
TRBV18,TRBD2,TRBJ2-1,CASSTSGLAGDEQFF
TRBV5-1,TRBD1,TRBJ2-7,CASGQDRVHVYEQYF
TRBV7-9,NA,TRBJ2-1,CASTSPRGEQFF
TRBV24-1,NA,TRBJ1-4,CATSDPAGRDEKLFF
TRBV28,NA,TRBJ1-6,CASNLGGQSSYNSPLHF
TRBV20-1,TRBD2,TRBJ2-7,CSARDGVAGIHEQHF
TRBV6-2/TRBV6-3,TRBD2,NA,CTSSWTSGERETQYF
TRBV9,NA,TRBJ2-6,CASSETGQTRSSGANVLTF
TRBV5-8,TRBD1,TRBJ2-7,CASGQNRGRYEQYF
TRBV10-3,NA,TRBJ1-1,CAMSAGNREEITEAFF
TRBV20-1,NA,TRBJ1-6,CSPSSSYNSPLHF
TRBV15,TRBD1,TRBJ1-4,CATSRVGTVNEKLFF
TRBV7-2,NA,TRBJ2-7,CASSSRGGGVSYEQYF
TRBV20-1,TRBD1,TRBJ1-2,CSASRRDRGDYGYTF
TRBV20-1,TRBD1,TRBJ1-2,CSADLDRGEGYTF
TRBV25-1,TRBD1,TRBJ2-5,CASRLGTGGQETQYF
TRBV24-1,TRBD1,TRBJ1-1,CATSEAGTGYHTEAFF
TRBV6-5,TRBD1,TRBJ1-6,CAGSPTQGLVRSPLHF
TRBV27,NA,TRBJ1-6,CASSARTAWDSYNSPLHF
TRBV29-1,NA,TRBJ1-1,CSAGRTAIIEAFF